A selection of T cell receptor beta chains follows, all from one sample in a study of PD-L1 blockade in urothelial cancer. Generated by immunoSEQ multiplex PCR, the TCRdb table keeps only in-frame clones and is missing some. The sample has approximately 100,000 clones; 91% are singletons. This material consisted of PBMCs, taken around atezolizumab (anti-PD-L1) treatment. The receptors derive from an elderly woman with urothelial cancer. Both conserved end residues are part of each CDR3. A D gene is named only where the DNA matches it firmly. Size is stated for part of the rows, as once, few or many counts, or as a class when the clone is expanded.

size: NA
J: TRBJ1-1
V: TRBV19
D: NA
CDR3: CASSLGGYYTEAFF
DNA: TGTGCCAGTAGCCTTGGGGGGTATTACACTGAAGCTTTCTTT

size: NA
J: TRBJ1-2
V: TRBV10-3
D: NA
CDR3: CAISERGQGGYTF
DNA: TGTGCCATCAGTGAGAGGGGCCAGGGCGGCTACACCTTC

size: NA
J: TRBJ2-1
V: TRBV7-2
D: TRBD2
CDR3: CASSLLAGYNEQFF
DNA: TGTGCCAGCAGCTTACTAGCGGGTTACAATGAGCAGTTCTTC

size: NA
J: TRBJ2-2
V: TRBV9
D: NA
CDR3: CASSGTNTGELFF
DNA: TGTGCCAGCAGCGGTACGAACACCGGGGAGCTGTTTTTT

size: few
J: TRBJ1-4
V: TRBV9
D: TRBD1
CDR3: CASSPQGGAGEKLFF
DNA: TGTGCCAGCAGCCCCCAAGGGGGCGCGGGTGAAAAACTGTTTTTT

size: NA
J: TRBJ1-4
V: TRBV28
D: NA
CDR3: CASIPSARGGGKLFF
DNA: TGTGCCAGCATTCCTTCAGCGCGAGGGGGTGGAAAACTGTTTTTT

size: NA
J: TRBJ1-1
V: TRBV10-3
D: TRBD1
CDR3: CAIREETGGGTEAFF
DNA: TGTGCCATCAGGGAGGAGACAGGGGGCGGCACTGAAGCTTTCTTT

size: NA
J: TRBJ2-2
V: TRBV10-1
D: TRBD2
CDR3: CASSGPSGPRGELFF
DNA: TGCGCCAGCAGTGGACCTAGCGGGCCTAGGGGGGAGCTGTTTTTT

size: once
J: TRBJ1-3
V: TRBV2
D: NA
CDR3: CASMFGGSGNTIYF
DNA: TGTGCCAGCATGTTCGGCGGCTCTGGAAACACCATATATTTT

size: NA
J: TRBJ1-1
V: TRBV6-6
D: NA
CDR3: CASSRGINTEAFF
DNA: TGTGCCAGCAGTCGGGGAATTAACACTGAAGCTTTCTTT

size: NA
J: TRBJ2-2
V: TRBV5-4
D: NA
CDR3: CASSLRGGGINTGELFF
DNA: TGTGCCAGCAGCTTAAGGGGGGGCGGGATTAACACCGGGGAGCTGTTTTTT

size: NA
J: TRBJ2-5
V: TRBV6-5
D: TRBD1
CDR3: CASSYQGETETQYF
DNA: TGTGCCAGCAGTTACCAGGGGGAAACTGAGACCCAGTACTTC

size: NA
J: TRBJ1-1
V: TRBV7-3
D: NA
CDR3: CASSLRSPGVSEAFF
DNA: TGTGCCAGCAGCTTAAGGTCCCCAGGGGTCTCTGAAGCTTTCTTT

size: NA
J: TRBJ2-4
V: TRBV18
D: NA
CDR3: CASSPIRTENIQYF
DNA: TGTGCCAGCTCACCTATCCGGACAGAAAACATTCAGTACTTC

size: NA
J: TRBJ2-7
V: TRBV2
D: TRBD1
CDR3: CASKRGGFGLYEQYF
DNA: TGTGCCAGCAAAAGAGGGGGCTTTGGCCTCTACGAGCAGTACTTC

size: NA
J: TRBJ2-7
V: TRBV28
D: NA
CDR3: CASSLRGGSTEQYF
DNA: TGTGCCAGCAGTTTAAGAGGGGGATCTACCGAGCAGTACTTC

size: NA
J: TRBJ2-1
V: TRBV7-6
D: TRBD2
CDR3: CASSLVQTSGLYNEQFF
DNA: TGTGCCAGCAGCTTAGTCCAGACTAGCGGGCTTTACAATGAGCAGTTCTTC

size: NA
J: TRBJ1-2
V: TRBV5-1
D: NA
CDR3: CASSLGPGLNYGYTF
DNA: TGCGCCAGCAGCTTGGGTCCAGGGCTTAACTATGGCTACACCTTC

size: NA
J: TRBJ2-7
V: TRBV7-9
D: TRBD2
CDR3: CASSSSGRVYYEQYF
DNA: TGTGCCAGCAGCTCTAGCGGGAGGGTATACTACGAGCAGTACTTC

size: NA
J: TRBJ2-3
V: TRBV21-1
D: NA
CDR3: CASSKAVLAGGGTDTQYF
DNA: TGTGCCAGCAGCAAAGCGGTACTAGCGGGAGGGGGCACAGATACGCAGTATTTT

size: NA
J: TRBJ2-7
V: TRBV5-6
D: NA
CDR3: CASSPGNENEQYF
DNA: TGTGCCAGCAGCCCAGGGAATGAAAACGAGCAGTACTTC

size: few
J: TRBJ1-2
V: TRBV4-1
D: TRBD1
CDR3: CASSRQGNYGYTF
DNA: TGCGCCAGCAGCCGACAGGGAAACTATGGCTACACCTTC

size: NA
J: TRBJ2-1
V: TRBV14
D: TRBD1
CDR3: CASSLGGGYNEQFF
DNA: TGTGCCAGCAGCTTAGGGGGCGGGTACAATGAGCAGTTCTTC

size: once
J: TRBJ1-3
V: TRBV9
D: NA
CDR3: CASSVAGSSGNTIYF
DNA: TGTGCCAGCAGCGTGGCGGGCAGCTCTGGAAACACCATATATTTT

size: NA
J: TRBJ2-2
V: TRBV5-4
D: TRBD1
CDR3: CASSLEGTGNTGELFF
DNA: TGTGCCAGCAGCTTGGAGGGGACAGGGAACACCGGGGAGCTGTTTTTT

size: NA
J: TRBJ1-5
V: TRBV5-1
D: TRBD1
CDR3: CASSLDGQGGPQHF
DNA: TGCGCCAGCAGCTTGGATGGACAGGGCGGCCCCCAGCATTTT

size: NA
J: TRBJ1-2
V: TRBV7-2
D: NA
CDR3: CASSIGGGRADYGYTF
DNA: TGTGCCAGCAGCATAGGCGGGGGGAGAGCGGACTATGGCTACACCTTC

size: NA
J: TRBJ2-7
V: TRBV5-1
D: NA
CDR3: CASSLETTGAYEQYF
DNA: TGCGCCAGCAGCTTGGAGACGACAGGCGCCTACGAGCAGTACTTC

size: NA
J: TRBJ2-2
V: TRBV19
D: NA
CDR3: CASSQLATNTGELFF
DNA: TGTGCCAGTAGCCAACTAGCTACAAACACCGGGGAGCTGTTTTTT

size: once
J: TRBJ2-1
V: TRBV5-4
D: TRBD2
CDR3: CASSLVGSSGRRVYNEQFF
DNA: TGTGCCAGCAGCTTGGTAGGGTCTAGCGGGAGGAGGGTCTACAATGAGCAGTTCTTC

size: NA
J: TRBJ1-1
V: TRBV6-1
D: TRBD1
CDR3: CASVWTGDTEAFF
DNA: TGTGCCAGCGTTTGGACAGGGGACACTGAAGCTTTCTTT

size: NA
J: TRBJ2-7
V: TRBV19
D: TRBD1
CDR3: CASRDRGSYEQYF
DNA: TGTGCCAGCCGGGACAGGGGATCCTACGAGCAGTACTTC

size: NA
J: TRBJ2-1
V: TRBV5-1
D: NA
CDR3: CASSSWTVGYEQFF
DNA: TGCGCCAGCAGTTCGTGGACAGTGGGATATGAGCAGTTCTTC

size: few
J: TRBJ2-7
V: TRBV28
D: NA
CDR3: CASRPIDKTYEQYF
DNA: TGTGCCAGCAGACCGATCGACAAGACCTACGAGCAGTACTTC

size: NA
J: TRBJ2-1
V: TRBV2
D: TRBD2
CDR3: CASSEAPSGYNEQFF
DNA: TGTGCCAGCAGTGAAGCCCCTAGCGGATACAATGAGCAGTTCTTC

size: NA
J: TRBJ1-1
V: TRBV5-1
D: NA
CDR3: CASAQQGKMNTEAFF
DNA: TGCGCCAGCGCACAACAGGGTAAAATGAACACTGAAGCTTTCTTT

size: NA
J: TRBJ2-2
V: TRBV27
D: NA
CDR3: CASSSPIGGGFPGELFF
DNA: TGTGCCAGCAGTTCACCCATCGGGGGAGGCTTCCCCGGGGAGCTGTTTTTT

size: NA
J: TRBJ2-1
V: TRBV29-1
D: NA
CDR3: CSVELASSYNEQFF
DNA: TGCAGCGTTGAACTGGCTAGTAGCTACAATGAGCAGTTCTTC

size: NA
J: TRBJ1-1
V: TRBV18
D: NA
CDR3: CASSPPGRNTEAFF
DNA: TGTGCCAGCTCACCACCGGGGAGAAACACTGAAGCTTTCTTT

size: few
J: TRBJ2-5
V: TRBV11-2
D: TRBD2
CDR3: CASSLSALAGGRETQYF
DNA: TGTGCCAGCAGCTTATCTGCCCTAGCGGGAGGGCGAGAGACCCAGTACTTC

size: NA
J: TRBJ1-2
V: TRBV6-5
D: NA
CDR3: CASSYGGGGGYTF
DNA: TGTGCCAGCAGTTATGGGGGAGGAGGTGGCTACACCTTC

size: NA
J: TRBJ1-5
V: TRBV6-6
D: NA
CDR3: CASSRGTIQPQHF
DNA: TGTGCCAGCAGTCGAGGGACAATTCAGCCCCAGCATTTT

size: NA
J: TRBJ2-1
V: TRBV5-1
D: NA
CDR3: CASSWAGEPGNEQFF
DNA: TGCGCCAGCAGTTGGGCAGGGGAGCCGGGGAATGAGCAGTTCTTC

size: NA
J: TRBJ1-1
V: TRBV18
D: NA
CDR3: CASSPLDRYTEAFF
DNA: TGTGCCAGCTCACCACTGGACAGATACACTGAAGCTTTCTTT

size: NA
J: TRBJ2-2
V: TRBV28
D: NA
CDR3: CASSGQNTGELFF
DNA: TGTGCCAGCTCAGGGCAAAATACCGGGGAGCTGTTTTTT

size: NA
J: TRBJ2-1
V: TRBV10-1
D: TRBD2
CDR3: CASAAGLGTYNEQFF
DNA: TGCGCCAGCGCAGCGGGACTGGGAACCTACAATGAGCAGTTCTTC

size: NA
J: TRBJ1-1
V: TRBV11-2
D: NA
CDR3: CASSLVGGTEAFF
DNA: TGTGCCAGCAGCTTAGTTGGAGGGACTGAAGCTTTCTTT

size: NA
J: TRBJ1-1
V: TRBV27
D: NA
CDR3: CASSLSGRGSEAFF
DNA: TGTGCCAGCAGTTTATCGGGCAGGGGCTCTGAAGCTTTCTTT

size: NA
J: TRBJ1-4
V: TRBV25-1
D: NA
CDR3: CASSVGGNQEKLFF
DNA: TGTGCCAGCAGTGTGGGGGGAAATCAGGAAAAACTGTTTTTT

size: NA
J: TRBJ2-2
V: TRBV5-1
D: TRBD2
CDR3: CASSLGPGGTGELFF
DNA: TGCGCCAGCAGCTTGGGGCCCGGGGGGACCGGGGAGCTGTTTTTT

size: NA
J: TRBJ2-1
V: TRBV5-1
D: TRBD2
CDR3: CASSLIAGNNEQFF
DNA: TGCGCCAGCAGCTTAATAGCGGGAAACAATGAGCAGTTCTTC

size: once
J: TRBJ2-2
V: TRBV10-1
D: TRBD2
CDR3: CASSGPPGTSGSKNTGELFF
DNA: TGCGCCAGCAGTGGACCCCCCGGGACTAGCGGGAGCAAGAACACCGGGGAGCTGTTTTTT

size: NA
J: TRBJ2-7
V: TRBV7-9
D: NA
CDR3: CASSSETVLTYEQYF
DNA: TGTGCCAGCAGCTCGGAGACAGTCCTTACCTACGAGCAGTACTTC

size: NA
J: TRBJ1-1
V: TRBV2
D: TRBD1
CDR3: CASRQYGQGAREAFF
DNA: TGTGCCAGCAGACAATATGGACAGGGGGCTAGGGAAGCTTTCTTT

size: NA
J: TRBJ1-3
V: TRBV18
D: TRBD1
CDR3: CASSLGQGKSGNTIYF
DNA: TGTGCCAGCTCACTCGGACAGGGAAAATCTGGAAACACCATATATTTT

size: NA
J: TRBJ2-3
V: TRBV5-1
D: NA
CDR3: CASSFAGMESDTQYF
DNA: TGCGCCAGCAGCTTTGCCGGGATGGAGTCAGATACGCAGTATTTT

size: NA
J: TRBJ1-3
V: TRBV7-9
D: NA
CDR3: CASSLQAGLGNTIYF
DNA: TGTGCCAGCAGCTTACAGGCAGGGCTCGGAAACACCATATATTTT

size: NA
J: TRBJ2-5
V: TRBV28
D: NA
CDR3: CASRQTQETQYF
DNA: TGTGCCAGCAGACAGACCCAAGAGACCCAGTACTTC

size: NA
J: TRBJ1-5
V: TRBV28
D: NA
CDR3: CASSPREGYQPQHF
DNA: TGTGCCAGCAGTCCCCGGGAGGGGTATCAGCCCCAGCATTTT

size: few
J: TRBJ1-1
V: TRBV20-1
D: NA
CDR3: CSASRSTEAFF
DNA: TGCAGTGCTAGCCGGAGCACTGAAGCTTTCTTT